The next 5 T cell receptor beta chains were all read from a single sample in a study of T cell changes during pregnancy in multiple sclerosis. Sequencing was performed with immunoSEQ multiplex PCR; in TCRdb, only in-frame clones are kept and a portion is missing. The sample contains some 31,000 clones, about 88% of which appear only once. The input for sequencing was CD4+ T cells from peripheral blood mononuclear cells, taken in the second trimester of pregnancy. These receptors came from a female donor in good health, enrolled as a control in a pregnancy study.

The chain links TRBV5-4 to TRBJ2-7; TRBD1 agrees at 7 bases. CDR1 is SGHNT and CDR2 is YYREEE in the germline V gene (reference sequence). The V gene end was trimmed by 4 bases and the J gene end by 0 bases; junction bases not matched to a gene: 10. The CDR3 totals 16 residues. The CDR3 DNA follows: TGTGCCAGCAGCCCCGCCGGACAGGTTAGCTCCTACGAGCAGTACTTC. Protein: CASSPAGQVSSYEQYF.

The genes are TRBV7-2 and TRBJ2-1; no reliable D call. Trimming took off 5 bases at V and 6 bases at J, with 8 bases between the two ends. The CDR3 runs to 12 residues. Germline lookup yields CDR1 SGHTA and CDR2 FQGNSA. CDR3 coding DNA: TGTGCCAGCAGCCAACTTCGCAATGAGCAGTTCTTC. Its translation: CASSQLRNEQFF.

CDR3 DNA sequence: TGTGCCAGCAGCGAGGGACAGGGGCCGCCTAATGAAAAACTGTTTTTT. It yields the protein CASSEGQGPPNEKLFF. The chain recombines TRBV7-9 with TRBJ1-4; 10 bases line up with TRBD1. Germline V lookup: CDR1 SEHNR, CDR2 FQNEAQ (reference sequence). The CDR3 is 16 residues long. The V and J ends lost 5 bases and 3 bases, in that order; junction bases with no gene match: 6.

The V call is TRBV30, the J call TRBJ2-5; no clear D. The CDR3 sequence is 13 residues long. Germline assignment: CDR1 GTSNPN and CDR2 SVGIG (reference sequence). Trimming shortened V by 1 base and J by 3 bases, and 9 bases separated the two germline ends. The CDR3 DNA sequence: TGTGCCTGGAGTGGCGGAACTAAAGAGACCCAGTACTTC. Its translation: CAWSGGTKETQYF.

The chain carries TRBV29-1 and TRBJ2-6, with 7 positions matching TRBD2. This CDR3 region has 15 residues. CDR1 and CDR2 from the germline V gene are SQVTM and ANQGSEA. J was trimmed by 1 base and V by 5 bases; bases with no gene match: 5. CDR3 residues: CSVLGGGSGANVLTF. The DNA for the CDR3 is TGCAGCGTTTTGGGGGGAGGGTCTGGGGCCAACGTCCTGACTTTC.